This TCR beta chain is from a study of shared clonotypes between healthy human individuals. The overall study: Every donor yielded three CD4 naive, three CD4 memory, two CD8 naive and one CD8 memory plate. The study, taken as a whole, reports: Across a handful of donors, naive CD4 shared 4.5% to 6%, naive CD8 under 4%, memory CD4 2.3%, memory CD8 0.35% to 0.5%.

Regarding this clone: Its cognate antigen is unknown.

Investigators spread the genomic DNA of each subset evenly over several immunoSEQ plates. The table came from immunoSEQ multiplex PCR; TCRdb's copy has only in-frame clones and leaves some out. The data contain hundreds of thousands of clones, 95% to 98% of them singletons. In the naive CD8 group, cells lacked CD45RO and were positively selected for CCR7, so terminally differentiated effector memory CD45RA+ cells were left out. Donors included only healthy HIV-negative adults lacking recent acute infections or vaccinations. The germline gives CDR1 SGDLS, CDR2 YYNGEE. The CDR3 spans 15 residues. V lost 5 bases to trimming and J lost 3 bases, with 15 bases between them.

V gene TRBV9 combines with J gene TRBJ1-3; D is possibly TRBD1 (5 bases). This TCR was recovered from a man aged 30 to 39 in good health. Source material: naive CD8+ T cells sorted from blood. The CDR3 here is CASRGPDTGGNTIYF. The CDR3 DNA follows: TGTGCCAGCAGGGGGCCGGACACGGGTGGAAACACCATATATTTT.